Below, one TCR beta chain is given with its context. Its antigen is undetermined. The CDR3 contains 14 residues. Trimming shortened V by 3 bases and J by 4 bases, and 10 bases separated the two germline ends. Germline V gene data show CDR1 as SGHVS and CDR2 as FQNEAQ. This specimen belongs to a study of cytomegalovirus exposure and HLA in healthy donors. Findings of the study overall: In a later analysis, donors in an Asian-associated ancestry cluster reportedly had fewer N-insertions in productive TCRs than the cohort mean. Analysis was carried out at a later point, and it linked a missense DCLRE1C variant to TCR beta V- and J-gene trimming. Some segments of the V type, notably TRBV6-2 and TRBV6-3, were excluded as indistinguishable.

PCR was performed using 60 Vbeta and 13 Jbeta primers. Method: immunoSEQ multiplex PCR; TCRdb's copy keeps in-frame clones and lacks some. The sample contains roughly 100,000 clones, roughly 73% of which appear only once. The specimen sequenced was PBMCs. The chain uses TRBV7-8 and TRBJ2-1; D unclear. The TCR was taken from a woman in her 40s in good health and CMV-seropositive. CDR3 region: CASSFPSDYNEQFF. CDR3 sequence (DNA): TGTGCCAGCAGCTTCCCCAGTGATTACAATGAGCAGTTCTTC.